This TCR beta chain was recovered during a study of Ad26.COV2.S vaccination and SARS-CoV-2 variants. Whole-study context: Donor got 5x10^10 or 1x10^11 viral particles of Ad26.COV2.S.

Documented treatment: roughly 19 received Ad26.COV2.S at low or high dose, single or two shots; about 5 received placebo; per-sample allocation not given. Samples were taken on day 63 after the first vaccine or placebo injection. Study-wide points: Higher spike-specific TCR breadth was found in vaccine recipients than in placebo recipients. After vaccination, reports described spike-specific CD8+ and CD4+ T cell responses as showing substantial breadth. Similar non-spike TCR breadth was observed in recipients of vaccine and of placebo.

With 5 bases removed from V and 2 bases from J, the gap between germline ends came to 13 bases. CDR1 and CDR2 from the germline V gene are SGHVS and FQNEAQ. This CDR3 is built from 14 residues. TCRdb's copy holds only in-frame clones and misses some; the assay was immunoSEQ multiplex PCR. The table records 350,000 to 550,000 clones, 89% of them present only once. This clone appeared once. Its cognate antigen is unknown. The sequences come from peripheral blood, collected in a trial of Ad26.COV2.S vaccine versus placebo. This sequence originates from a person aged 18-60 years who received the Ad26.COV2.S COVID-19 vaccine or a placebo. The rearrangement uses TRBV7-8 and TRBJ2-7, with TRBD1 as a possible D gene (6 bases). The CDR3: CASSARDKTYEQYF. The CDR3 coding sequence is TGTGCCAGCAGCGCCCGGGACAAAACCTACGAGCAGTACTTC.